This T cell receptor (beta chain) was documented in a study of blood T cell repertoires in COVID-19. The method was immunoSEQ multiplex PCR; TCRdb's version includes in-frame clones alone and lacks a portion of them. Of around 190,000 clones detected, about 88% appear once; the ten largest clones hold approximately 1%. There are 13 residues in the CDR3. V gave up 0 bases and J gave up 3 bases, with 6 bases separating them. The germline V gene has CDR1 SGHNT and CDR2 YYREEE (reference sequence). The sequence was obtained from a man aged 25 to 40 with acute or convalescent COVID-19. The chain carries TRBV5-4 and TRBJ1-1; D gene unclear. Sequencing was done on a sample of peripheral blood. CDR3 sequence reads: CASSLDSYTEAFF. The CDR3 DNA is TGTGCCAGCAGCTTGGACAGCTACACTGAAGCTTTCTTT.